This is a list of T cell receptor beta chains from one sample in a study of blood T cell repertoires in COVID-19. Generated by immunoSEQ multiplex PCR, the TCRdb table keeps only in-frame clones and is missing some. Of roughly 250,000 clones detected, 90% appear once; the ten largest clones hold 3% to 4%. Sequencing input: peripheral blood. These receptors all stem from a woman aged 40 to 50 with acute or convalescent COVID-19. Both conserved end residues are part of each CDR3. D genes are given only for firm matches. Some rows mark clone size as missing; the rest say once, few, many or name a class of expanded clone.

TRBV24-1	NA	TRBJ2-1	NA	TGTGCCACCGGGGCGCTAGGCAATGAGCAGTTCTTC	CATGALGNEQFF
TRBV5-1	NA	TRBJ1-3	NA	TGCGCCAGCAGCCAATCTATTCAAGGCGGAGCCGATTGGAACACCATATATTTT	CASSQSIQGGADWNTIYF
TRBV25-1	NA	TRBJ1-5	NA	TGTGCCAGCAGTGACAGAGGGGGTCAGCCCCAGCATTTT	CASSDRGGQPQHF
TRBV28	TRBD1	TRBJ1-5	NA	TGTGCCAGCAGCGAGACAGGGGGCCCCCGGCGTAGCAATCAGCCCCAGCATTTT	CASSETGGPRRSNQPQHF
TRBV19	NA	TRBJ1-1	NA	TGTGCCAGTATACGGACTACTCACTTCACTGAAGCTTTCTTT	CASIRTTHFTEAFF
TRBV29-1	TRBD2	TRBJ2-1	NA	TGCAGCGTTGAAGATACGGGACTAGCGGGGGGACTGCAGTTCTTC	CSVEDTGLAGGLQFF
TRBV19	TRBD1	TRBJ1-5	NA	TGTGCCAGTAGTTACAGGGGACAGGAAAAAGGTCGGCCCCAGCATTTT	CASSYRGQEKGRPQHF
TRBV27	NA	TRBJ2-1	NA	TGTGCCAGCAGTTTTTACGGGGAAACATACAATGAGCAGTTCTTC	CASSFYGETYNEQFF
TRBV11-2	TRBD1	TRBJ1-2	once	TGTGCCAGCAGCTCGGGACAGGGGTATGGCTACACCTTC	CASSSGQGYGYTF
TRBV19	NA	TRBJ1-6	NA	TGTGCCAGTAGTGCCGACAGGATCGAGTCACCCCTCCACTTT	CASSADRIESPLHF
TRBV7-2	TRBD1	TRBJ1-2	few	TGTGCCAGCAGCAAGACAGGGAACCTCTATGGCTACACCTTC	CASSKTGNLYGYTF
TRBV6-5	NA	TRBJ1-2	NA	TGTGCCAGCAGTTACTCTTCCGGAGGAACATATGGCTACACCTTC	CASSYSSGGTYGYTF
TRBV10-1	TRBD1	TRBJ2-2	NA	TGCGCCATCTCCCTCCCCGGGGACAGGGAGAGGGGCGGGGAGCTGTTTTTT	CAISLPGDRERGGELFF
TRBV2	NA	TRBJ1-2	NA	TGTGCCAGCAGCTCCCAGGTTAACTATGGCTACACCTTC	CASSSQVNYGYTF
TRBV27	TRBD1	TRBJ1-2	NA	TGTGCCAGCAGTTTCGGGCAGGGGGTAGGCTACACCTTC	CASSFGQGVGYTF
TRBV5-1	NA	TRBJ1-1	NA	TGCGCCAGCAGCTTGGACTGGAACACTGAAGCTTTCTTT	CASSLDWNTEAFF
TRBV5-1	TRBD1	TRBJ1-6	NA	TGCGCCAGCAGCTTGGTAGCGGGACAGCTACATTCACCCCTCCACTTT	CASSLVAGQLHSPLHF
TRBV6-6	NA	TRBJ2-5	NA	TGTGCCAGCAGACCTGCGGGGGCCACCCAAGAGACCCAGTACTTC	CASRPAGATQETQYF
TRBV19	NA	TRBJ1-1	NA	TGTGCCAGTAGTATCGCAATACAGAACACTGAAGCTTTCTTT	CASSIAIQNTEAFF
TRBV9	TRBD2	TRBJ2-1	NA	TGTGCCAGCAGAGGTCATAGCGGGGGCCCCTACAATGAGCAGTTCTTC	CASRGHSGGPYNEQFF
TRBV2	NA	TRBJ1-2	NA	TGTGCCAGCAGTGAATCTTTAATCGGCTATGGCTACACCTTC	CASSESLIGYGYTF
TRBV27	NA	TRBJ1-3	NA	TGTGCCAGCAGTTCAGGGTACGGAAACACCATATATTTT	CASSSGYGNTIYF
TRBV6-6	NA	TRBJ1-2	NA	TGTGCCAGCAGTCCCATTACTACCGGGACGGGGGGGGTATATGGCTACACCTTC	CASSPITTGTGGVYGYTF
TRBV7-3	NA	TRBJ2-5	NA	TGTGCCAGCAGCTTAGCAGGGTTCCAAGAGACCCAGTACTTC	CASSLAGFQETQYF
TRBV30	NA	TRBJ1-4	NA	TGTGCCTCTGGAGAGGAAAAACTGTTTTTT	CASGEEKLFF
TRBV4-1	TRBD1	TRBJ2-5	NA	TGCGCCAGCAGCCACCAGCCGGGACAGGGGCAAGAGACCCAGTACTTC	CASSHQPGQGQETQYF
TRBV24-1	NA	TRBJ1-2	NA	TGTGCCACCAGTTATGCGCTGAACTATGGCTACACCTTC	CATSYALNYGYTF
TRBV12-2	NA	TRBJ1-4	NA	TGTGCAAGTCGCTTAAGTCTTTGTGCAGGGGTTCCAACAACTAATGAAAAACTGTTTTTT	CASRLSLCAGVPTTNEKLFF
TRBV6-5	NA	TRBJ1-2	NA	TGTGCCAGCAGTTTTGGCAGCTATGGCTACACCTTC	CASSFGSYGYTF
TRBV11-2	NA	TRBJ1-1	NA	TGTGCCAGCAGCTTCTGGGGGCGAGGGGGAAACACTGAAGCTTTCTTT	CASSFWGRGGNTEAFF
TRBV18	TRBD1	TRBJ1-4	NA	TGTGCCAGCTCACCGAGAGGACAGGGCGCGGGTGAAAAACTGTTTTTT	CASSPRGQGAGEKLFF
TRBV6-1	NA	TRBJ1-3	NA	TGTGCCAGCAGTGAATTGTTCACCGCGGGAAACACCATATATTTT	CASSELFTAGNTIYF
TRBV29-1	TRBD2	TRBJ2-5	NA	TGCAGCGTGGACCGGGGGGGACTCCCGCAAGAGACCCAGTACTTC	CSVDRGGLPQETQYF
TRBV19	TRBD1	TRBJ1-2	NA	TGTGCCAGTAGTACCGACAGGGAACTCTATGGCTACACCTTC	CASSTDRELYGYTF
TRBV6-1	NA	TRBJ1-5	NA	TGTGCCAGCAGTGAGCGGCCAGGAGGGCAGCCCCAGCATTTT	CASSERPGGQPQHF
TRBV5-1	TRBD1	TRBJ1-2	NA	TGCGCCAGCAGCTTATCCCAATACAGGGGGTTTGATGGCTACACCTTC	CASSLSQYRGFDGYTF
TRBV7-3	TRBD1	TRBJ2-6	NA	TGTGCCAGCAGCAGGGACAGGGGGCTGTCTGGGGCCAACGTCCTGACTTTC	CASSRDRGLSGANVLTF
TRBV4-1	NA	TRBJ2-5	NA	TGCGCCAGCAGCCAACCCCCGGGGGGCGGTTCCGAGACCCAGTACTTC	CASSQPPGGGSETQYF
TRBV4-1	NA	TRBJ2-6	NA	TGCGCCAGCAGCCTGGGACAACTCTCTGGGGCCAACGTCCTGACTTTC	CASSLGQLSGANVLTF
TRBV5-1	NA	TRBJ1-2	NA	TGCGCCAGCAGCCTAAATGAGGAGGGGCGCACCTTC	CASSLNEEGRTF
TRBV12-3/TRBV12-4	NA	TRBJ1-2	few	TGTGCCAGCAGTTTGAGGAGAGGTTATGGCTACACCTTC	CASSLRRGYGYTF
TRBV5-1	TRBD2	TRBJ2-3	NA	TGCGCCAGCAGCCGCGGACTAGCGGGAACCTCCACCACAGATACGCAGTATTTT	CASSRGLAGTSTTDTQYF